A selection of T cell receptor beta chains follows, all from one sample in a study of blood T cell repertoires in COVID-19. Only in-frame clones appear in the TCRdb table, and some are missing; sequencing was by immunoSEQ multiplex PCR. The sample holds around 130,000 clones, around three quarters seen once. Sequences were obtained from peripheral blood. The receptors were gathered from a human donor in a cohort sampled during active COVID-19. The CDR3 runs from the conserved cysteine through the conserved F or W.

CDR3 protein: CASSPLEGSSGANVLTF
V gene: TRBV5-6

CDR3 protein: CASKGLAPEQYF
V gene: TRBV6-6

CDR3 protein: CASSLEREQPQHF
V gene: TRBV11-2

CDR3 protein: CASSLLGAGAYNTEAFF
V gene: TRBV27

CDR3 protein: CASSERGPGNEQFF
V gene: TRBV27

CDR3 protein: CASGPRGTGELFF
V gene: TRBV25-1

CDR3 protein: CASSRLAGGHLTSPGVNNEQFF
V gene: TRBV7-8

CDR3 protein: CSVVGQVSSYEQYF
V gene: TRBV29-1

CDR3 protein: CASSQDAGAGGNTIYF
V gene: TRBV3-1/TRBV3-2

CDR3 protein: CATSNWGVDGYTF
V gene: TRBV19

CDR3 protein: CATSSPTPNSETQYF
V gene: TRBV15

CDR3 protein: CASSLVGGYSGNTIYF
V gene: TRBV27

CDR3 protein: CASSMQGSNYGYTF
V gene: TRBV19

CDR3 protein: CAWSVGRDEQYF
V gene: TRBV30

CDR3 protein: CASSSQGGATNEKLFF
V gene: TRBV5-1

CDR3 protein: CASSVGDTDTQYF
V gene: TRBV9

CDR3 protein: CASIEAGDEKLFF
V gene: TRBV7-9

CDR3 protein: CASSMGLAGDYEQYF
V gene: TRBV19

CDR3 protein: CAWSTGVPNSPLHF
V gene: TRBV30

CDR3 protein: CASGQVSNEQFF
V gene: TRBV11-2

CDR3 protein: CASGRGFGYTF
V gene: TRBV27

CDR3 protein: CASTVARGGASGANVLTF
V gene: TRBV7-8

CDR3 protein: CASSEIRGPNTQYF
V gene: TRBV9

CDR3 protein: CAIEVGAGEKLFF
V gene: TRBV6-5

CDR3 protein: CASRGGETQYF
V gene: TRBV19

CDR3 protein: CASSPGLAGAYNEQFF
V gene: TRBV5-1

CDR3 protein: CASSPPGMTNSPLHF
V gene: TRBV9

CDR3 protein: CASSPYPDRGDPYEQYF
V gene: TRBV5-4

CDR3 protein: CASSQAASKQETQYF
V gene: TRBV3-1/TRBV3-2

CDR3 protein: CASSHRDRNYGYTF
V gene: TRBV2

CDR3 protein: CASSPLTGALNEKLFF
V gene: TRBV5-1

CDR3 protein: CASTPGGALEEAFF
V gene: TRBV6-4

CDR3 protein: CASRVDRVQAGANVLTF
V gene: TRBV2

CDR3 protein: CASTQTPGGSGWGTGANVLTF
V gene: TRBV27

CDR3 protein: CASSPGGAGAQSRLFF
V gene: TRBV5-1